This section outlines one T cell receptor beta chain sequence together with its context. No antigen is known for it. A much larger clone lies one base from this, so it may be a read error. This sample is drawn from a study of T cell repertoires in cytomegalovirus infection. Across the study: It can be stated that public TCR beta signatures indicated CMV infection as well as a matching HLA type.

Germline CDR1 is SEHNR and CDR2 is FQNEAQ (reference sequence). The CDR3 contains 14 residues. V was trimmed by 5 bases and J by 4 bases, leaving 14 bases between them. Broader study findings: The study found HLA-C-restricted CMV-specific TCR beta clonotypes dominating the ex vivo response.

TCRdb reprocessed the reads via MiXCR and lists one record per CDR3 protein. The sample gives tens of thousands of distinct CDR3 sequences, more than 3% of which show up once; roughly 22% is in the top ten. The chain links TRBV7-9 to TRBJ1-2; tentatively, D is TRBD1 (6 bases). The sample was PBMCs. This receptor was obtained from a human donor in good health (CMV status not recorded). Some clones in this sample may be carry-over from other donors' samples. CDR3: CASSGQLDSYGYTF. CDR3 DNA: TGTGCCAGCAGCGGACAGCTGGATAGCTATGGCTACACCTTC.